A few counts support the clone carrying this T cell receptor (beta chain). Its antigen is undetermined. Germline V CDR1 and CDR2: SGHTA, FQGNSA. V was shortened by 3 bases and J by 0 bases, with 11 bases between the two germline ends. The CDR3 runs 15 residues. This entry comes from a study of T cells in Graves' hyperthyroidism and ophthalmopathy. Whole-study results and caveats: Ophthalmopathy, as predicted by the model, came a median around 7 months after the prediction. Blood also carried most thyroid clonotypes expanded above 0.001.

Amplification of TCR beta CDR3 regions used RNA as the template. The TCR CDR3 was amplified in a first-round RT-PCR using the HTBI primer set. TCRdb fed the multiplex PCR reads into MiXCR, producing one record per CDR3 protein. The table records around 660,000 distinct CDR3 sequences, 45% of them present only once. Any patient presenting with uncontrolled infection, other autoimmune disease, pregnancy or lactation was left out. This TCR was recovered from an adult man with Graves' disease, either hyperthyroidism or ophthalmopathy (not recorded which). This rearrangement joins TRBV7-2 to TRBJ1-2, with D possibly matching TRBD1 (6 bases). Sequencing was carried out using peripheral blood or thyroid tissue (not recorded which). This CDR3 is CASSLKAGANYGYTF. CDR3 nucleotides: TGTGCCAGCAGCTTGAAGGCAGGGGCTAACTATGGCTACACCTTC. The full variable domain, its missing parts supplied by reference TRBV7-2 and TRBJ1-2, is GAGVSQSPSNKVTEKGKDVELRCDPISGHTALYWYRQSLGQGLEFLIYFQGNSAPDKSGLPSDRFSAERTGGSVSTLTIQRTQQEDSAVYLCASSLKAGANYGYTFGSGTRLTVV.